The T cell receptor (beta chain) described here comes from a study of blood T cell repertoires in COVID-19. Study background: Whether acute or convalescent, the COVID-19 samples came from the United States, Italy and Spain. In each case, the material was cDNA or gDNA derived from T cells, B-cell-depleted T cells, or PBMCs.

Authors' processing steps: Counts of nucleated cells, estimated from reference gene primer amplification, were obtained. Method: immunoSEQ multiplex PCR; TCRdb's copy keeps in-frame clones and lacks some. V and J calls plus clone size are reproduced from that table; the DNA served to infer D and trimming. The profile shows around 40,000 clones, approximately 85% of them singletons. Germline V gene lookup returns CDR1 SGDLS and CDR2 YYNGEE. CDR3 length: 13 residues. The V gene lost 4 bases and the J gene lost 3 bases, with 10 bases spanning the gap. The TCR comes from a human donor in a cohort sampled during active COVID-19. The sequenced sample was peripheral blood. The chain employs TRBV9 and TRBJ1-1; a weak D match, TRBD1 (5 bases). The CDR3 DNA is TGTGCCAGCAGCCCTATAGGGGACACTGAAGCTTTCTTT. Translating it yields CASSPIGDTEAFF. The whole variable domain, remainder taken from reference TRBV9 and TRBJ1-1, is DSGVTQTPKHLITATGQRVTLRCSPRSGDLSVYWYQQSLDQGLQFLIQYYNGEERAKGNILERFSAQQFPDLHSELNLSSLELGDSALYFCASSPIGDTEAFFGQGTRLTVV.